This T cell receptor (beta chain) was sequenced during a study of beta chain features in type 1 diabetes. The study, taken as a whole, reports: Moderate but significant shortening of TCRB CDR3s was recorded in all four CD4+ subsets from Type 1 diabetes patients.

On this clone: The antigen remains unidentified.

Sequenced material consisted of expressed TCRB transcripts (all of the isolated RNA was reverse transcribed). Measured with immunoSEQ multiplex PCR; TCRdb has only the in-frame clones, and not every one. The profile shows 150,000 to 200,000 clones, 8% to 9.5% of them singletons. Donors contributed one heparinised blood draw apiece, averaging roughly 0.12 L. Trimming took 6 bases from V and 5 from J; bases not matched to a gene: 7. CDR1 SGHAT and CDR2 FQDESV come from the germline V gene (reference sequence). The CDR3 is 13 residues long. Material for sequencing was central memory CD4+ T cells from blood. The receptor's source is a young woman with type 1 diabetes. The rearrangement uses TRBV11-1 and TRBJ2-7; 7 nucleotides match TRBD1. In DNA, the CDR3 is TGTGCCAGCAGGCCGGGACAGAGGAACGAGCAGTACTTC. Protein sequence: CASRPGQRNEQYF.